This T cell receptor (beta chain) was documented in a study of cytomegalovirus exposure and HLA in healthy donors. Researchers ran the PCR with 60 Vbeta and 13 Jbeta primers. Only in-frame clones appear in the TCRdb table, and some are missing; sequencing was by immunoSEQ multiplex PCR. Reported are some 75,000 clones; the ten largest clones contain roughly 0.8%. Study conclusions and caveats: Some highly shared sequence variants likely arose as a pipeline artifact. A missense DCLRE1C variant was associated with V- and J-gene trimming of TCR beta chains in a later analysis, and an independent cohort replicated the association. Some V segments (TRBV6-2 and TRBV6-3 among them) were excluded as indistinguishable. A later analysis associated 16,951 TCR beta sequences with HLA alleles at a 0.05 false discovery rate.

With regard to this clone: Its antigen is not known.

The trim removed 6 bases at V and 7 bases at J, leaving 2 bases unmatched. Per the germline V gene, CDR1 is MGHDK and CDR2 is SYGVNS. The CDR3 extends over 13 amino acids. J is TRBJ1-6 and V is TRBV25-1; 8 nucleotides agree with TRBD1. Sequencing was carried out using PBMCs. This TCR came from a boy between 10 and 17 years old in good health and CMV-seronegative. The DNA for the CDR3 is TGTGCCAGCAGAAGGACAGGGAATTCACCCCTCCACTTT. This translates into CASRRTGNSPLHF.